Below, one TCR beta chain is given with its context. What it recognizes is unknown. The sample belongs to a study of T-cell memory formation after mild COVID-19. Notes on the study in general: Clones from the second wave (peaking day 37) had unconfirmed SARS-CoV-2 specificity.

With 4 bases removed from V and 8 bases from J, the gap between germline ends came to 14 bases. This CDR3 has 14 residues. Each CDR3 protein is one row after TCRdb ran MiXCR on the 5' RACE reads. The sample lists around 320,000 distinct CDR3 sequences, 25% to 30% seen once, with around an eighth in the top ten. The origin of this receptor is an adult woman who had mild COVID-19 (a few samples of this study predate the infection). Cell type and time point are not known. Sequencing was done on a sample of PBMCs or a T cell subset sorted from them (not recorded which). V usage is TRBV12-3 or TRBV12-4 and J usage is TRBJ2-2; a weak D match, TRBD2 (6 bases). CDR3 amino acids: CASSSPERVGELFF. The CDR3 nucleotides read TGTGCCAGCAGTTCCCCAGAGCGGGTGGGGGAGCTGTTTTTT.